Listed below are T cell receptor beta chains from one sample, sequenced in a study of T cells in Graves' hyperthyroidism and ophthalmopathy. TCRdb fed the multiplex PCR reads into MiXCR, producing one record per CDR3 protein. This sample has about 180,000 distinct CDR3 sequences, with about 17% found just once. Sequencing was carried out using blood. The source of these receptors is a woman aged 45-65 years with Graves' hyperthyroidism. The CDR3 runs from the conserved cysteine through the conserved F or W. The D gene is left open where the match is weak. The size of a clone is reported for some rows only, either as once, few or many, or as a class for expanded clones.

j_gene: TRBJ2-5; len: 15; d_gene: TRBD2; abundance: NA; v_gene: TRBV12-3/TRBV12-4; CDR3aa: CASSSWTSGKETQYF; CDR3nt: TGTGCCAGCAGTTCCTGGACTAGCGGTAAAGAGACCCAGTACTTC
j_gene: TRBJ1-1; len: 11; d_gene: TRBD1; abundance: many; v_gene: TRBV29-1; CDR3aa: CSVDRQGKVFF; CDR3nt: TGCAGCGTTGACAGACAGGGTAAGGTTTTCTTT
j_gene: TRBJ1-2; len: 17; d_gene: NA; abundance: NA; v_gene: TRBV20-1; CDR3aa: CSTRWTQARALGGGYTF; CDR3nt: TGCAGTACTAGATGGACCCAAGCGAGGGCCTTGGGAGGCGGCTACACCTTC
j_gene: TRBJ1-2; len: 16; d_gene: TRBD1; abundance: many; v_gene: TRBV6-2/TRBV6-3; CDR3aa: CASSYSGTGPNYGYTF; CDR3nt: TGTGCCAGCAGTTACTCCGGGACAGGACCTAACTATGGCTACACCTTC
j_gene: TRBJ1-1; len: 15; d_gene: NA; abundance: many; v_gene: TRBV6-1; CDR3aa: CASSERVRRGTEAFF; CDR3nt: TGTGCCAGCAGTGAAAGGGTGCGGAGGGGGACTGAAGCTTTCTTT
j_gene: TRBJ2-7; len: 14; d_gene: NA; abundance: many; v_gene: TRBV7-9; CDR3aa: CASSLGSSGTEQYF; CDR3nt: TGTGCCAGCAGCTTGGGGTCCTCGGGGACCGAGCAGTACTTC
j_gene: TRBJ2-3; len: 14; d_gene: NA; abundance: NA; v_gene: TRBV5-1; CDR3aa: CASSLEGMADTQYF; CDR3nt: TGCGCCAGCAGCTTGGAAGGAATGGCAGATACGCAGTATTTT
j_gene: TRBJ1-2; len: 15; d_gene: NA; abundance: many; v_gene: TRBV28; CDR3aa: CASSLLGFRAYGYTF; CDR3nt: TGTGCCAGCAGTTTATTAGGGTTCCGTGCCTATGGCTACACCTTC
j_gene: TRBJ2-7; len: 16; d_gene: TRBD1; abundance: many; v_gene: TRBV29-1; CDR3aa: CSARSPTGPSTYEQYF; CDR3nt: TGCAGCGCCCGATCGCCGACAGGGCCCTCAACCTACGAGCAGTACTTC
j_gene: TRBJ1-1; len: 12; d_gene: NA; abundance: many; v_gene: TRBV12-3/TRBV12-4; CDR3aa: CASSHPGTQAFF; CDR3nt: TGTGCCAGCAGTCACCCAGGGACACAAGCTTTCTTT
j_gene: TRBJ1-5; len: 14; d_gene: NA; abundance: few; v_gene: TRBV9; CDR3aa: CASSVEGGKQPQHF; CDR3nt: TGTGCCAGCAGCGTAGAAGGAGGAAAACAGCCCCAGCATTTT
j_gene: TRBJ2-1; len: 16; d_gene: TRBD2; abundance: NA; v_gene: TRBV20-1; CDR3aa: CSARSLAGESYNEQFF; CDR3nt: TGCAGTGCTAGGTCCCTAGCGGGAGAGTCCTACAATGAGCAGTTCTTC
j_gene: TRBJ2-3; len: 16; d_gene: NA; abundance: NA; v_gene: TRBV2; CDR3aa: CASSEGAVRSSDTQYF; CDR3nt: TGTGCCAGCAGTGAAGGAGCGGTCCGCTCGTCCGATACGCAGTATTTT
j_gene: TRBJ1-4; len: 14; d_gene: NA; abundance: many; v_gene: TRBV15; CDR3aa: CATSEGGAGEKLFF; CDR3nt: TGTGCCACCAGCGAAGGAGGAGCAGGTGAAAAACTGTTTTTT
j_gene: TRBJ2-2; len: 16; d_gene: NA; abundance: many; v_gene: TRBV5-1; CDR3aa: CASSLEGGPNTGELFF; CDR3nt: TGCGCCAGCAGCTTGGAGGGGGGCCCTAACACCGGGGAGCTGTTTTTT
j_gene: TRBJ1-2; len: 13; d_gene: NA; abundance: few; v_gene: TRBV12-3/TRBV12-4; CDR3aa: CASRPTSNYGYTF; CDR3nt: TGTGCCAGCAGGCCGACGAGTAACTATGGCTACACCTTC
j_gene: TRBJ1-5; len: 13; d_gene: NA; abundance: many; v_gene: TRBV6-2/TRBV6-3; CDR3aa: CASSYGPNQPQHF; CDR3nt: TGTGCCAGCAGTTACGGTCCCAATCAGCCCCAGCATTTT
j_gene: TRBJ1-1; len: 13; d_gene: NA; abundance: many; v_gene: TRBV7-9; CDR3aa: CASSTPRGTEAFF; CDR3nt: TGTGCCAGCAGCACCCCGCGGGGCACTGAAGCTTTCTTT
j_gene: TRBJ2-1; len: 15; d_gene: TRBD2; abundance: many; v_gene: TRBV11-1; CDR3aa: CASSWTSGGADEQFF; CDR3nt: TGTGCCAGCAGCTGGACTAGCGGGGGGGCGGATGAGCAGTTCTTC
j_gene: TRBJ2-7; len: 14; d_gene: TRBD1; abundance: many; v_gene: TRBV9; CDR3aa: CASSVEGARGVQYF; CDR3nt: TGTGCCAGCAGCGTAGAGGGGGCCAGAGGGGTGCAGTACTTC
j_gene: TRBJ1-2; len: 14; d_gene: NA; abundance: few; v_gene: TRBV5-4; CDR3aa: CASSPLQGYYGYTF; CDR3nt: TGTGCCAGCAGCCCCCTACAGGGATACTATGGCTACACCTTC
j_gene: TRBJ2-5; len: 15; d_gene: NA; abundance: many; v_gene: TRBV12-3/TRBV12-4; CDR3aa: CASSPRSRGQETQYF; CDR3nt: TGTGCCAGCAGCCCCCGATCGCGGGGCCAAGAGACCCAGTACTTC
j_gene: TRBJ2-3; len: 16; d_gene: TRBD2; abundance: NA; v_gene: TRBV5-5; CDR3aa: CASSLTPRGDTDTQYF; CDR3nt: TGTGCCAGCAGCTTGACTCCTCGGGGGGACACAGATACGCAGTATTTT
j_gene: TRBJ1-4; len: 18; d_gene: TRBD1; abundance: NA; v_gene: TRBV3-1; CDR3aa: CASSPGTGGKPSNEKLFF; CDR3nt: TGTGCCAGCAGCCCCGGGACAGGGGGCAAACCTTCTAATGAAAAACTGTTTTTT
j_gene: TRBJ2-1; len: 12; d_gene: NA; abundance: many; v_gene: TRBV28; CDR3aa: CATYRVPNEQFF; CDR3nt: TGTGCCACCTACAGGGTTCCAAATGAGCAGTTCTTC
j_gene: TRBJ1-6; len: 14; d_gene: TRBD1; abundance: many; v_gene: TRBV20-1; CDR3aa: CSARDRGNNSPLHF; CDR3nt: TGCAGTGCTAGGGACAGGGGGAATAATTCACCCCTCCACTTT